These 25 T cell receptor beta chains came from one sample sequenced in a study of T cell changes during pregnancy in multiple sclerosis (dated by TCRdb to 2018 to 2020). Libraries came from the immunoSEQ multiplex PCR assay. TCRdb carries this immuneACCESS record with in-frame sequences only. Its versions omit some clonotypes, under half of them owing to an unresolved V gene in the studies checked, with the rest unexplained. This sample has 70,000 to 80,000 clones in its table, and just under 95% of those were observed once. Clones ranked in the top ten supply approximately 4% of the sample. The specimen was peripheral blood, collected after pregnancy. The receptor set was obtained from a female donor in good health, enrolled as a control in a pregnancy study.

The rearrangement uses TRBV27 and TRBJ1-5; 7 nucleotides match TRBD1. Trimming removed 1 base from V and 5 bases from J; junction bases left unmatched: 8. Germline V gives CDR1 MNHEY, CDR2 SMNVEV (reference sequence). The CDR3 has 16 amino acids. For the CDR3, the DNA is TGTGCCAGCAGTTTATATGGGACAGCCATTCATCAGCCCCAGCATTTT. It codes for CASSLYGTAIHQPQHF.

In its sample, this clone was seen once. This sequence joins TRBV9 and TRBJ2-3; a possible D gene is TRBD2 (7 bases). The germline gives CDR1 SGDLS, CDR2 YYNGEE. This CDR3 region has 14 residues. V was trimmed by 7 bases and J by 0 bases, leaving 12 bases between them. The CDR3 is CASGGGPSTDTQYF. The DNA for the CDR3 is TGTGCCAGCGGGGGGGGGCCGAGCACAGATACGCAGTATTTT.

The chain carries TRBV20-1 and TRBJ2-7, with a weak D call TRBD1 (5 bases). Germline CDR1 reads DFQATT; CDR2 reads SNEGSKA (reference sequence). The CDR3 is 10 residues long. Trimming shortened V by 6 bases and J by 4 bases, and 7 bases separated the two germline ends. CDR3 bases: TGCAGTGCCAGGGCGTACGAGCAGTACTTC. This translates into CSARAYEQYF.

The chain has TRBV18 and TRBJ1-2; a possible D gene is TRBD1 (6 bases). The CDR3 is 16 amino acids. Germline V gene data show CDR1 as KGHSH and CDR2 as LQKENI. V shed 3 bases and J shed 1 base, with 15 bases lying between them. Here the CDR3 DNA reads TGTGCCAGCTCACCGGGCAGGGGTGTGAGTAACTATGGCTACACCTTC. This translates into CASSPGRGVSNYGYTF.

This chain joins TRBV19 and TRBJ2-5, with a possible D match to TRBD2 (6 bases). Germline CDR1 LNHDA, CDR2 SQIVND (reference sequence). This CDR3 contains 14 residues. The V and J ends lost 5 bases and 5 bases respectively, with 15 bases between them. This CDR3 reads CASSLIYGGETQYF. The DNA for the CDR3 is TGTGCCAGTAGTCTCATCTATGGAGGGGAGACCCAGTACTTC.

The CDR3 is CASSPGSSGSYEQYF. CDR3 nucleotides: TGTGCCAGCAGCCCTGGGTCTAGCGGGTCCTACGAGCAGTACTTC. V usage is TRBV11-2 and J usage is TRBJ2-7, with 8 positions matching TRBD2. V lost 5 bases to trimming and J lost 1 base; unmatched junction nucleotides: 7. CDR3 size: 15 residues. Germline V gene sequence: CDR1 SGHAT, CDR2 FQNNGV.

The chain has TRBV27 and TRBJ1-2; D perhaps matches TRBD1 (6 bases). Trimming stripped 0 bases from V and 4 bases from J, with 12 bases between. Germline values: CDR1 MNHEY, CDR2 SMNVEV (reference sequence). The CDR3 covers 15 residues. The CDR3 spells CASSLSQGPRYGYTF. The DNA of the CDR3 is TGTGCCAGCAGTTTATCGCAGGGGCCCCGCTATGGCTACACCTTC.

The rearrangement links TRBV6-7 to TRBJ1-1; 8 nucleotides agree with TRBD1. TRBV6-7 is flagged as an ORF with uncertain function. The CDR3 consists of 18 residues. V lost 5 bases to trimming and J lost 0 bases; unmatched junction nucleotides: 14. CDR3 region: CASSNKNRGFRMNTEAFF. Written as DNA, the CDR3 is TGTGCCAGCAGTAACAAAAACAGGGGGTTTAGGATGAACACTGAAGCTTTCTTT.

This chain joins TRBV28 and TRBJ1-4; D is possibly TRBD1 (5 bases). Deletions cut 2 bases from V and 4 bases from J, with 11 bases between. The CDR3 sequence is 15 residues long. Looked up from germline, CDR1 is MDHEN and CDR2 is SYDVKM. The CDR3 nucleotides read TGTGCCAGCAGTTTAAAGGGGCATGGTAATGAAAAACTGTTTTTT. This codes for CASSLKGHGNEKLFF.

The chain links TRBV6-1 to TRBJ2-5; D is possibly TRBD1 (6 bases). With the DNA end fitting TRBJ2-7 better, the J assignment may be wrong. The CDR3 extends over 12 amino acids. Per germline, CDR1 MNHNS and CDR2 SASEGT. The CDR3 spells CAGNVRGYEQYF. The CDR3 DNA is TGTGCCGGAAACGTCAGGGGCTACGAGCAGTACTTC.

The chain combines TRBV6-5 with TRBJ2-2; D may be TRBD1 (5 bases). With 8 bases removed from V and 0 bases from J, the gap between germline ends came to 13 bases. Germline values: CDR1 MNHEY, CDR2 SVGAGI. CDR3 length: 15 amino acids. The chain's CDR3 is CASGPYRTNTGELFF. In DNA, the CDR3 is TGTGCCAGCGGACCATACAGGACGAACACCGGGGAGCTGTTTTTT.

J is TRBJ1-1 and V is TRBV4-1, with D uncertain. This CDR3 is built from 15 residues. Per the germline V gene, CDR1 is MGHRA and CDR2 is YSYEKL. Trimming took off 0 bases at V and 5 bases at J, with 13 bases between the two ends. The CDR3 is CASSQEYGLWTEAFF. CDR3 DNA: TGCGCCAGCAGCCAAGAGTACGGACTTTGGACTGAAGCTTTCTTT.

V and J are TRBV5-4 and TRBJ1-2; TRBD1 is a possible D gene (6 bases). CDR1 and CDR2 from the germline V gene are SGHNT and YYREEE (reference sequence). V shed 6 bases and J shed 6 bases, with 15 bases lying between them. The CDR3 covers 13 residues. CDR3 DNA: TGTGCCAGCAAGAGTTGGGGGGGCCATGGCTACACCTTC. Translating gives CASKSWGGHGYTF. The whole variable domain, remainder taken from reference TRBV5-4 and TRBJ1-2, is ETGVTQSPTHLIKTRGQQVTLRCSSQSGHNTVSWYQQALGQGPQFIFQYYREEENGRGNFPPRFSGLQFPNYSSELNVNALELDDSALYLCASKSWGGHGYTFGSGTRLTVV.

The chain couples TRBV7-2 to TRBJ1-1; D is undetermined. Germline lookup yields CDR1 SGHTA and CDR2 FQGNSA. The CDR3 totals 15 residues. V lost 1 base and J 1 base, leaving 10 bases between the germline ends. CDR3 sequence reads: CASSLGVQANTEAFF. Written as DNA, the CDR3 is TGTGCCAGCAGCTTAGGGGTCCAGGCGAACACTGAAGCTTTCTTT.

The chain links TRBV6-1 to TRBJ1-1; a possible D gene is TRBD1 (6 bases). Germline V gene sequence: CDR1 MNHNS, CDR2 SASEGT. Deletions cut 1 base from V and 0 bases from J, with 9 bases between. The CDR3 contains 15 residues. For the CDR3, the DNA is TGTGCCAGCAGTGAAGTGCAGGGGTTGAACACTGAAGCTTTCTTT. This codes for CASSEVQGLNTEAFF.

The rearrangement joins TRBV6-1 to TRBJ1-5; D may be TRBD1 (6 bases). Germline V gene lookup returns CDR1 MNHNS and CDR2 SASEGT. The ends were cut back, 3 bases at V and 1 base at J, with 16 bases in the middle. This CDR3 is 17 amino acids long. The CDR3 region has the DNA TGTGCCAGCAGTGATTTAGCGGGGGCTTGGAGCAATCAGCCCCAGCATTTT. Its translation is CASSDLAGAWSNQPQHF.

This clone was seen a single time. V usage is TRBV19 and J usage is TRBJ2-1; TRBD1 might be the D (6 bases). The germline V and J ends were trimmed by 5 bases and 9 bases, with 17 bases remaining between them. Germline CDR1 LNHDA, CDR2 SQIVND (reference sequence). The CDR3 length is 14 residues. The CDR3 coding sequence is TGTGCCAGTAGTCCCCCGAAGGGGGTGGTTGAGCAGTTCTTC. Protein sequence: CASSPPKGVVEQFF.

The genes are TRBV28 and TRBJ2-5; perhaps TRBD1 as D (5 bases). The CDR3 contains 12 residues. Per the germline V gene, CDR1 is MDHEN and CDR2 is SYDVKM. Trimming left V 5 bases short and J 5 bases short, with 9 bases between. The CDR3 loop reads CASSQGGETQYF. As DNA, the CDR3 is TGTGCCAGCAGTCAGGGTGGGGAGACCCAGTACTTC. The full variable domain, its missing parts supplied by reference TRBV28 and TRBJ2-5, is DVKVTQSSRYLVKRTGEKVFLECVQDMDHENMFWYRQDPGLGLRLIYFSYDVKMKEKGDIPEGYSVSREKKERFSLILESASTNQTSMYLCASSQGGETQYFGPGTRLLVL.

The V call is TRBV6-5, the J call TRBJ2-4; TRBD1 agrees at 8 bases. CDR1 is MNHEY and CDR2 is SVGAGI in the germline V gene. The CDR3 has 14 amino acids. The V and J ends lost 3 bases and 7 bases, in that order; junction bases with no gene match: 5. Written as DNA, the CDR3 is TGTGCCAGCAGTTATATGACAGGGGCGAACATTCAGTACTTC. Protein sequence: CASSYMTGANIQYF.

V gene TRBV10-3 combines with J gene TRBJ2-2; D is possibly TRBD1 (6 bases). Trimming left V 6 bases short and J 6 bases short, with 14 bases between. CDR1 and CDR2 (germline): ENHRY, SYGVKD. This CDR3 contains 14 residues. CDR3 in amino acids: CAIRGAPESGELFF. CDR3 bases: TGTGCCATCAGGGGGGCACCCGAATCCGGGGAGCTGTTTTTT.

The rearrangement joins TRBV7-4 to TRBJ2-7; TRBD2 aligns across 7 bases. The trim removed 2 bases at V and 2 bases at J, leaving 9 bases unmatched. The V gene's germline CDR1 is SGHVT and CDR2 SQSDAQ. The CDR3 is made up of 16 amino acids. Here the CDR3 DNA reads TGTGCCAGCAGCTTATTCACTGCGGGAGCGCCCTACGAGCAGTACTTC. It translates to CASSLFTAGAPYEQYF.

The chain has TRBV28 and TRBJ1-2; 8 bases match TRBD1. The CDR3 runs to 15 residues. V trimming: 5 bases; J trimming: 8 bases; junction bases outside the gene matches: 13. Per germline, CDR1 MDHEN and CDR2 SYDVKM. CDR3 residues: CASSLSTGADGGYTF. The CDR3 DNA sequence: TGTGCCAGCAGTCTCTCGACAGGGGCGGATGGGGGCTACACCTTC.

The chain employs TRBV5-1 and TRBJ2-7; 7 positions match TRBD2. Germline CDR1 is SGHRS and CDR2 is YFSETQ. V lost 0 bases to trimming and J lost 0 bases; unmatched junction nucleotides: 6. There are 16 residues in the CDR3. The CDR3 region has the DNA TGCGCCAGCAGCTTGGGGTTTACTAGCGACTCCTACGAGCAGTACTTC. Amino acid sequence: CASSLGFTSDSYEQYF.

This clone was found many times. This rearrangement joins TRBV7-9 to TRBJ2-7, with TRBD2 matching over 7 bases. This CDR3 has 12 amino acids. The V segment lost 7 bases and the J segment 3 bases; nucleotides outside the gene matches: 3. The germline V gene encodes CDR1 SEHNR and CDR2 FQNEAQ (reference sequence). The CDR3 sequence is CASIGGDYEQYF. The CDR3 DNA follows: TGTGCCAGCATTGGGGGGGACTACGAGCAGTACTTC.

The rearrangement uses TRBV15 and TRBJ2-1, with D tentatively TRBD1 (5 bases). This CDR3 region has 15 residues. CDR1 and CDR2 (germline): LNHNV, YYDKDF (reference sequence). The V and J ends lost 0 bases and 12 bases respectively, with 18 bases between them. DNA for the CDR3: TGTGCCACCAGCAGAGATGATTCCTGGGGCCGAGGGCAGTTCTTC. Its protein product is CATSRDDSWGRGQFF.